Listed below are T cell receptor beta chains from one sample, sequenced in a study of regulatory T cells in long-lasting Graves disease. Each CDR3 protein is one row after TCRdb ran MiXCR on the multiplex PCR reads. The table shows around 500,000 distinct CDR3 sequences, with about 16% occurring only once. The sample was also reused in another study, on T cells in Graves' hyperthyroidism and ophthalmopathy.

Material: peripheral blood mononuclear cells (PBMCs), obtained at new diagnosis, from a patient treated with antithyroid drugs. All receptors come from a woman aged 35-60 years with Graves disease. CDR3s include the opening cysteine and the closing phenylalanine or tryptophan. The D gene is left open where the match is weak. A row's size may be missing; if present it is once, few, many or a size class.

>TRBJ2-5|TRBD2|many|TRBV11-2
CASRGGLAVETQYF
TGTGCCAGCAGGGGGGGACTAGCTGTTGAGACCCAGTACTTC
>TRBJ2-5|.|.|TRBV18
CASSPNAVQETQYF
TGTGCCAGCTCACCAAATGCAGTACAAGAGACCCAGTACTTC
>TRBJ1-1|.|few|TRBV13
CASSQAHGRAFF
TGTGCCAGCAGCCAGGCCCATGGGCGGGCTTTCTTT
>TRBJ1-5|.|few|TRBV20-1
CSASGQGHQPQHF
TGCAGTGCTAGTGGTCAGGGGCATCAGCCCCAGCATTTT
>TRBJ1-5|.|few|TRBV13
CASSLYPSQPQHF
TGTGCCAGCAGCTTATATCCTAGTCAGCCCCAGCATTTT
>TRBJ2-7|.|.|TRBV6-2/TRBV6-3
CAGSYDWRNYEQYF
TGTGCCGGCAGTTACGACTGGAGAAACTACGAGCAGTACTTC
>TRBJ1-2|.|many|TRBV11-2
CASSSDAWGEGFWGYTF
TGTGCCAGCAGCTCCGACGCGTGGGGAGAGGGCTTTTGGGGCTACACCTTC
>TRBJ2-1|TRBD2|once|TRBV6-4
CASSPLKIAGGPGRSYNEQFF
TGTGCCAGCTCACCTCTTAAAATAGCGGGGGGGCCGGGAAGGTCCTACAATGAGCAGTTCTTC
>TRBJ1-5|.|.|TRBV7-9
CASSLEAGGAGEPQHF
TGTGCCAGCAGCTTGGAGGCGGGGGGGGCCGGAGAGCCCCAGCATTTT
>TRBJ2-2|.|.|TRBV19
CASSHRDITGELFF
TGTGCCAGTAGTCACAGGGATATCACCGGGGAGCTGTTTTTT
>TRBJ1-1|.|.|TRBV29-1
CSVRDIPEAFF
TGCAGCGTTCGGGACATCCCTGAAGCTTTCTTT
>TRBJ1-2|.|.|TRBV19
CASQTARGTTNYGYTF
TGTGCCAGTCAAACCGCTCGGGGGACAACTAACTATGGCTACACCTTC
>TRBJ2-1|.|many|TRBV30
CAWSSVNEQFF
TGTGCCTGGAGTAGCGTCAATGAGCAGTTCTTC
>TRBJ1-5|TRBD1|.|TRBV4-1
CASSQADRGLFNQPQHF
TGCGCCAGCAGCCAAGCGGACAGGGGACTTTTCAATCAGCCCCAGCATTTT
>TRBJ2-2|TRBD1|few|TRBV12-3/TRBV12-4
CASSFSGTAEGGELFF
TGTGCCAGCAGTTTCTCCGGGACAGCAGAGGGCGGGGAGCTGTTTTTT
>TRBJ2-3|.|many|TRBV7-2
CASSLHPDTQYF
TGTGCCAGCAGCCTTCACCCAGATACGCAGTATTTT
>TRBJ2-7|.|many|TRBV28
CASSQKPAYEQYF
TGTGCCAGCAGCCAAAAGCCCGCCTACGAGCAGTACTTC
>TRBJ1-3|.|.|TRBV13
CASRGDGTSGNTIYF
TGTGCCAGTCGCGGGGACGGGACTTCTGGAAACACCATATATTTT
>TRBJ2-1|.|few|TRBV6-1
CASRSLATNEQFF
TGTGCCAGCAGGTCTCTAGCTACCAATGAGCAGTTCTTC
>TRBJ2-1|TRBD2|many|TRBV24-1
CATSDSQGGDNEQFF
TGTGCCACCAGTGATTCTCAGGGAGGGGACAATGAGCAGTTCTTC
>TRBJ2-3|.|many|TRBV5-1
CASSLADSGDTQYF
TGCGCCAGCAGCTTGGCCGATTCCGGGGATACGCAGTATTTT
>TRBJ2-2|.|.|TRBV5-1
CATTGVAGELFF
TGCGCCACCACGGGCGTGGCCGGGGAGCTGTTTTTT
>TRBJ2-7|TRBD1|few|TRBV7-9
CASSPGTGDEQYF
TGTGCCAGCAGCCCGGGGACAGGCGACGAGCAGTACTTC
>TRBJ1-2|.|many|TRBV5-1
CASSLESGGWAYGYTF
TGCGCCAGCAGCTTGGAAAGCGGGGGCTGGGCCTATGGCTACACCTTC
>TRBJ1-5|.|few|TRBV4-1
CASSPREGGGQPQHF
TGCGCCAGCAGCCCCAGAGAAGGGGGAGGTCAGCCCCAGCATTTT
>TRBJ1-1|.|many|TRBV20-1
CSARERTVNTEAFF
TGCAGTGCTAGAGAGAGGACAGTGAACACTGAAGCTTTCTTT
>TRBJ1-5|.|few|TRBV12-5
CASGIRDSNQPQHF
TGTGCTAGTGGTATCAGGGATAGCAATCAGCCCCAGCATTTT
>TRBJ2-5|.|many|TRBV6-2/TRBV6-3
CASSDWAETQYF
TGTGCCAGCAGTGATTGGGCAGAGACCCAGTACTTC
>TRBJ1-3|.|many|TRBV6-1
CASLALVSPGNTIYF
TGTGCCAGCCTCGCATTGGTCAGTCCTGGAAACACCATATATTTT
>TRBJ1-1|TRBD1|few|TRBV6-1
CASRARTGGASEAFF
TGTGCCAGCAGAGCTCGGACAGGGGGAGCCTCTGAAGCTTTCTTT
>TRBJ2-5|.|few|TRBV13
CASSFTGRQETQYF
TGTGCCAGCAGCTTCACAGGGAGACAAGAGACCCAGTACTTC
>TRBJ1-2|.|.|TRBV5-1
CASSPSEGSRGYGYTF
TGCGCCAGCAGCCCCTCAGAAGGGTCCAGGGGCTATGGCTACACCTTC
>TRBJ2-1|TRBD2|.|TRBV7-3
CASSLTGGLAGGRSSYNEQFF
TGTGCCAGCAGCTTAACGGGGGGACTAGCGGGGGGCCGGAGCTCCTACAATGAGCAGTTCTTC
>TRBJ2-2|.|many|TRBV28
CASSPTSRVGELFF
TGTGCCAGCAGCCCTACTAGTAGGGTCGGGGAGCTGTTTTTT
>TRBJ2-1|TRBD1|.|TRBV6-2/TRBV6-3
CASSQHRGGNNEQFF
TGTGCCAGCAGTCAGCACAGGGGTGGGAACAATGAGCAGTTCTTC
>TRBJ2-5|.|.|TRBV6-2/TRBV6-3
CASTDSQETQYF
TGTGCCAGCACAGACAGCCAAGAGACCCAGTACTTC
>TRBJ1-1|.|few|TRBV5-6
CASSWVVGEAFF
TGTGCCAGCAGCTGGGTGGTGGGTGAAGCTTTCTTT
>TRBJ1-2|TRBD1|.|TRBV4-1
CASSQARTGGNYGYTF
TGCGCCAGCAGCCAAGCCCGGACAGGGGGCAACTATGGCTACACCTTC